Described below is a single TCR beta chain sequence and its context. Its antigen is still unknown. Each case's diagnosis was confirmed by two pathologists on H&E. After pathologic assessment, macro-dissection selected premalignant or tumor cells for extraction. CDR3 length: 14 residues. The germline CDR1 and CDR2 sequences are MDHEN and SYDVKM. Trimming pared 6 bases from V and 1 base from J, leaving 10 bases between. This sample is drawn from a study of immune evolution from preneoplasia to lung adenocarcinoma. Study-wide points: Clonality was highest in normal lung, lower in later-stage lesions apparently. Top clone frequencies peaked in normal lung, apparently declining through invasive adenocarcinoma.

TCRdb's copy holds only in-frame clones and misses some; the assay was immunoSEQ multiplex PCR. The sample shows 15,000 to 20,000 clones, approximately 86% of them seen only once. Sequencing was carried out using FFPE invasive lung adenocarcinoma tissue. The chain couples TRBV28 to TRBJ1-3, with TRBD1 as a possible D gene (6 bases). This TCR came from a person aged 70 to 85 with invasive lung adenocarcinoma. CDR3 residues: CASRLQGSGNTIYF. DNA of the CDR3: TGTGCCAGCAGACTACAGGGATCTGGAAACACCATATATTTT.